This T cell receptor (beta chain) came from a study of blood T cell repertoires in COVID-19. The assay was immunoSEQ multiplex PCR, and TCRdb's table has in-frame clones only and misses some. The repertoire includes tens of thousands of clones, 80% to 85% of them detected once, and more than 15% sits in the top ten. The V gene's germline CDR1 is SGHTA and CDR2 FQGNSA. Trimming removed 2 bases from V and 4 bases from J; junction bases left unmatched: 3. The CDR3 sequence is 16 residues long. The sequenced sample consisted of peripheral blood. The source of this sequence is an elderly woman with active or convalescent COVID-19. The J gene is TRBJ1-6, the V gene TRBV7-2, with TRBD1 matching over 9 bases. The CDR3 nucleotides are TGTGCCAGCAGCTTAACAGGGGGCACTTATAATTCACCCCTCCACTTT. Its translation: CASSLTGGTYNSPLHF.